Below are 30 T cell receptor beta chains sequenced from a single sample in a study of blood T cell repertoires in COVID-19. Sequencing was performed with immunoSEQ multiplex PCR; in TCRdb, only in-frame clones are kept and a portion is missing. Here the sample spans a few hundred thousand clones, around 89% being singletons. Sequencing was carried out using peripheral blood. These receptors were taken from a man aged 35 to 55 with acute or convalescent COVID-19.

The chain carries TRBV27 and TRBJ1-1; TRBD1 is a possible D gene (6 bases). Trimming left V 3 bases short and J 1 base short, with 12 bases between. The CDR3 loop spans 15 amino acids. The germline V gene has CDR1 MNHEY and CDR2 SMNVEV (reference sequence). The CDR3 spells CASSLAGEPNTEAFF. DNA of the CDR3: TGTGCCAGCAGTTTGGCAGGGGAACCGAACACTGAAGCTTTCTTT.

J is TRBJ1-2 and V is TRBV20-1, with D hard to call. Per the germline V gene, CDR1 is DFQATT and CDR2 is SNEGSKA (reference sequence). Trimming left V 3 bases short and J 2 bases short, with 10 bases between. The CDR3 is 13 amino acids. CDR3 sequence reads: CSASSGGNYGYTF. The CDR3, as DNA: TGCAGTGCTAGTTCCGGAGGGAACTATGGCTACACCTTC.

The chain joins TRBV7-3 to TRBJ1-5; no clear D. CDR3 length: 15 amino acids. Per the germline V gene, CDR1 is SGHTA and CDR2 is FQGTGA. V lost 10 bases and J 0 bases, leaving 16 bases between the germline ends. The DNA for the CDR3 is TGTGCCACCAAAGGGAGGTCCTATAGCAATCAGCCCCAGCATTTT. This codes for CATKGRSYSNQPQHF.

This chain joins TRBV5-1 and TRBJ1-4; 9 bases map to TRBD1. Germline V CDR1 and CDR2: SGHRS, YFSETQ. Unmatched junction bases numbered 0, after V lost 0 bases and J lost 6 bases. CDR3 length: 14 residues. The CDR3 sequence is CASSLGQGDEKLFF. CDR3 sequence (DNA): TGCGCCAGCAGCTTGGGACAGGGGGATGAAAAACTGTTTTTT.

This chain connects TRBV11-3 to TRBJ1-1; 7 nucleotides match TRBD1. Germline V CDR1 and CDR2: SGHNT, YENEEA. V was pared by 5 bases and J by 7 bases, with 7 bases of the junction left unmatched. CDR3 size: 13 residues. The CDR3 spells CASSPGTVNEAFF. The CDR3 coding sequence is TGTGCCAGCAGCCCCGGGACAGTAAATGAAGCTTTCTTT.

The rearrangement links TRBV5-1 to TRBJ2-2, with 7 bases aligning to TRBD1. J lost 0 bases, V lost 4 bases, and 3 bases had no gene match. The CDR3 sequence is 15 residues long. Germline loops: CDR1 SGHRS, CDR2 YFSETQ. CDR3 sequence (DNA): TGCGCCAGCAGCGATCAGGGGGCGAACACCGGGGAGCTGTTTTTT. It yields the protein CASSDQGANTGELFF.

The V and J genes are TRBV7-9 and TRBJ2-7, with 10 bases lining up with TRBD2. Unmatched junction bases numbered 14, after V lost 5 bases and J lost 7 bases. Germline V CDR1 and CDR2: SEHNR, FQNEAQ (reference sequence). The CDR3 extends over 16 amino acids. DNA for the CDR3: TGTGCCAGCAGCGGCGGGACTAGCGATTGGGTGAGGGAGCAGTACTTC. Amino acid sequence: CASSGGTSDWVREQYF.

V is TRBV29-1 and J is TRBJ1-2, with 7 positions matching TRBD1. Per the germline V gene, CDR1 is SQVTM and CDR2 is ANQGSEA. This CDR3 has 12 residues. Unmatched junction bases numbered 4, after V lost 3 bases and J lost 6 bases. The DNA for the CDR3 is TGCAGCGTTGATAAGGGGGCGGATGGCTACACCTTC. Its protein product is CSVDKGADGYTF.

The chain couples TRBV6-6 to TRBJ1-6, with 9 nucleotides matching TRBD1. V gave up 0 bases and J gave up 7 bases; unmatched junction bases: 1. Looked up from germline, CDR1 is MNHNY and CDR2 is SVGAGI (reference sequence). This CDR3 comprises 15 residues. CDR3 nucleotides: TGTGCCAGCAGTTACTCGACAGGGGGAAATTCACCCCTCCACTTT. Translating it yields CASSYSTGGNSPLHF.

The chain combines TRBV2 with TRBJ1-6, with D possibly being TRBD1 (6 bases). Germline V gives CDR1 SNHLY, CDR2 FYNNEI. The CDR3 has 15 residues. V was trimmed by 1 base and J by 6 bases, leaving 10 bases between them. The CDR3 sequence: CASSEGPRGNSPLHF. DNA of the CDR3: TGTGCCAGCAGTGAAGGCCCCAGGGGTAATTCACCCCTCCACTTT.

The rearrangement links TRBV10-3 to TRBJ2-1; the D gene is possibly TRBD2 (6 bases). Deletions cut 1 base from V and 10 bases from J, with 8 bases between. CDR1 and CDR2 from the germline V gene are ENHRY and SYGVKD. This CDR3 spans 12 amino acids. CDR3 amino acids: CAISEWGEEQFF. In nucleotides, the CDR3 is TGTGCCATCAGTGAGTGGGGGGAAGAGCAGTTCTTC.

The V gene is TRBV9, the J gene TRBJ1-2; D is uncertain. The CDR3 has 14 amino acids. V shed 4 bases and J shed 2 bases, with 12 bases lying between them. Germline V gene data show CDR1 as SGDLS and CDR2 as YYNGEE. CDR3 sequence: CASSPWTQNYGYTF. The DNA for the CDR3 is TGTGCCAGCAGCCCCTGGACTCAAAACTATGGCTACACCTTC.

The genes are TRBV5-1 and TRBJ2-3; 10 bases are shared with TRBD2. The V and J ends lost 3 bases and 2 bases, in that order; junction bases with no gene match: 3. From germline, CDR1 is SGHRS and CDR2 YFSETQ. This CDR3 is 15 amino acids long. This CDR3 is CASSYGTSATDTQYF. In nucleotides, the CDR3 is TGCGCCAGCAGCTACGGGACTAGCGCCACAGATACGCAGTATTTT.

The chain is built from TRBV10-3 and TRBJ1-2; D uncertain. The CDR3 sequence is 13 residues long. The V gene's germline CDR1 is ENHRY and CDR2 SYGVKD. V lost 5 bases and J lost 6, with 13 bases in between. The DNA of the CDR3 is TGTGCCATCAGTCGTCGAGTCTTGGATGGCTACACCTTC. Translated, it gives CAISRRVLDGYTF.

This clone was counted once. Other nucleotide sequences from this sample produce the same CDR3. The V and J genes are TRBV27 and TRBJ2-7, with 8 bases that match TRBD1. J lost 2 bases, V lost 0 bases, and 0 bases had no gene match. The CDR3 runs to 14 residues. Germline V gene data show CDR1 as MNHEY and CDR2 as SMNVEV (reference sequence). This CDR3 reads CASSLSRGPYEQYF. DNA of the CDR3: TGTGCCAGCAGTTTATCCAGGGGGCCCTACGAGCAGTACTTC.

This clone has only one observation. This sequence joins TRBV9 and TRBJ1-1; D perhaps matches TRBD1 (6 bases). Trimming left V 3 bases short and J 4 bases short, with 16 bases between. CDR1 is SGDLS and CDR2 is YYNGEE in the germline V gene. The CDR3 sequence is 15 residues long. The CDR3 is CASSAQGTAATEAFF. The CDR3 DNA sequence: TGTGCCAGCAGCGCACAGGGAACTGCCGCCACTGAAGCTTTCTTT.

The sample holds one count of this clone. The chain is built from TRBV4-1 and TRBJ2-5; no clear D. Germline CDR1 reads MGHRA; CDR2 reads YSYEKL. The CDR3 is made up of 15 amino acids. Trimming took 1 base from V and 4 from J, leaving 13 bases between them. The DNA of the CDR3 is TGCGCCAGCAGCCAAGTGCTTAGCCCCAGAGAGACCCAGTACTTC. This gives the protein CASSQVLSPRETQYF.

V gene TRBV6-1 combines with J gene TRBJ2-3; 12 bases fit TRBD2. CDR3 length equals 16 residues. With 1 base clipped from V and 6 bases from J, the junction kept 5 bases outside the gene matches. Germline loops: CDR1 MNHNS, CDR2 SASEGT. The chain's CDR3 is CASSEVMLAGGDTQYF. CDR3 nucleotides: TGTGCCAGCAGTGAAGTAATGCTAGCGGGAGGGGATACGCAGTATTTT.

The chain employs TRBV9 and TRBJ2-1; D perhaps matches TRBD2 (6 bases). Per germline, CDR1 SGDLS and CDR2 YYNGEE. V lost 2 bases to trimming and J lost 10 bases, with 19 bases between them. This CDR3 has 15 residues. The CDR3 DNA reads as TGTGCCAGCAGCGTGAATAGCGGAGACCCAAGGGAGCAGTTCTTC. Translating gives CASSVNSGDPREQFF.

The genes are TRBV28 and TRBJ1-5; no clear D. Germline CDR1 reads MDHEN; CDR2 reads SYDVKM. CDR3 length: 13 residues. The ends were cut back, 6 bases at V and 4 bases at J, with 10 bases in the middle. The CDR3 nucleotides are TGTGCCAGCAGGACTATCGGGAATCAGCCCCAGCATTTT. It codes for CASRTIGNQPQHF.

The V and J genes are TRBV25-1 and TRBJ1-6, with D unclear. Deletions cut 10 bases from V and 6 bases from J, with 10 bases between. CDR1 is MGHDK and CDR2 is SYGVNS in the germline V gene. The CDR3 extends over 12 amino acids. In nucleotides, the CDR3 is TGTGCCACCAAGACGGGTAATTCACCCCTCCACTTT. Its protein product is CATKTGNSPLHF.

This clone was seen a handful of times. This CDR3 is CASSLGGETYGYTF. CDR3 nucleotide sequence: TGCGCCAGCAGCTTGGGGGGAGAGACCTATGGCTACACCTTC. J is TRBJ1-2 and V is TRBV5-1, with D hard to call. V was cut by 0 bases and J by 4 bases, with 10 bases left in between. The CDR3 length is 14 residues. From germline, CDR1 is SGHRS and CDR2 YFSETQ.

This clone was counted a single time. The gene calls are TRBV7-8 and TRBJ1-5; D perhaps matches TRBD1 (6 bases). From germline, CDR1 is SGHVS and CDR2 FQNEAQ. Trimming stripped 1 base from V and 7 bases from J, with 14 bases between. The CDR3 is 15 residues long. CDR3: CASSLGGGLSQPQHF. Written as DNA, the CDR3 is TGTGCCAGCAGCTTAGGGGGGGGCCTCAGCCAGCCCCAGCATTTT.

This rearrangement joins TRBV28 to TRBJ1-5; a possible D gene is TRBD1 (6 bases). This CDR3 has 17 residues. CDR1 and CDR2 from the germline V gene are MDHEN and SYDVKM. V was trimmed by 8 bases and J by 2 bases, leaving 22 bases between them. CDR3 sequence: CASVGRGGHWGNQPQHF. The CDR3 region has the DNA TGTGCCAGCGTAGGCAGGGGCGGTCATTGGGGCAATCAGCCCCAGCATTTT.

V usage is TRBV27 and J usage is TRBJ1-6; no clear D gene. The V and J ends lost 0 bases and 0 bases respectively, with 9 bases between them. Germline CDR1 MNHEY, CDR2 SMNVEV (reference sequence). This CDR3 comprises 17 residues. The CDR3 region is CASSLSTSSSYNSPLHF. DNA for the CDR3: TGTGCCAGCAGTTTATCCACGTCGAGCTCCTATAATTCACCCCTCCACTTT.

The rearrangement uses TRBV13 and TRBJ2-1; 8 bases are a match to TRBD1. There are 14 residues in the CDR3. The J segment lost 5 bases and the V segment lost 5 bases, leaving 5 bases of the junction unmatched. From germline, CDR1 is PRHDT and CDR2 FYEKMQ (reference sequence). The CDR3 nucleotides are TGTGCCAGCAGCGAAGACAGGGGTAACAATGAGCAGTTCTTC. This encodes CASSEDRGNNEQFF. Using reference TRBV13 and TRBJ2-1 for the parts outside the CDR3, the full variable domain is AAGVIQSPRHLIKEKRETATLKCYPIPRHDTVYWYQQGPGQDPQFLISFYEKMQSDKGSIPDRFSAQQFSDYHSELNMSSLELGDSALYFCASSEDRGNNEQFFGPGTRLTVL.

This chain uses TRBV4-3 with TRBJ2-7, with a tentative D call TRBD1 (5 bases). The CDR3 covers 14 residues. CDR1 is LGHNA, CDR2 YSLEER, per germline. V was pared by 0 bases and J by 6 bases, with 12 bases between. The CDR3 sequence is CASSQDWSGREQYF. The CDR3 DNA reads TGCGCCAGCAGCCAAGATTGGTCAGGGCGCGAGCAGTACTTC.

This chain connects TRBV4-2 to TRBJ2-2, with TRBD2 identical over 10 bases. V lost 0 bases, J lost 6 bases, and 13 bases stayed unmatched. The CDR3 loop spans 19 amino acids. Germline loops: CDR1 LGHNA, CDR2 YNFKEQ. The CDR3 protein is CASSQEVHSSGSFSGELFF. In DNA, the CDR3 is TGTGCCAGCAGCCAAGAGGTGCATTCTAGCGGGAGCTTTTCCGGGGAGCTGTTTTTT.

The J gene is TRBJ2-7, the V gene TRBV7-8, with 7 bases matching TRBD1. The J segment lost 3 bases and the V segment lost 5 bases, leaving 13 bases of the junction unmatched. The CDR3 length is 16 residues. CDR1 is SGHVS and CDR2 is FQNEAQ in the germline V gene. CDR3 residues: CASSGDSLERGYEQYF. CDR3 coding DNA: TGTGCCAGCAGCGGGGACAGTTTAGAAAGGGGCTACGAGCAGTACTTC.

V usage is TRBV28 and J usage is TRBJ2-3; 9 bases are a match to TRBD1. Losses at the gene ends were 2 bases for V and 3 bases for J; bases not matched to a gene: 3. Per the germline V gene, CDR1 is MDHEN and CDR2 is SYDVKM. The CDR3 is 15 residues long. The CDR3: CASSLQQGATDTQYF. In DNA form, the CDR3 reads TGTGCCAGCAGTTTACAACAGGGGGCTACAGATACGCAGTATTTT.